This T cell receptor (beta chain) was retrieved from a study of response to subunit inactivated influenza vaccine. Study-level points and caveats: Authors proposed each seasonal influenza vaccination draws in few new T cells.

This clonotype occurred a few times. Its target is not known. MiXCR, applied by TCRdb to the RT-PCR reads, yields one record per CDR3 protein. The sample yields 800,000 to 1,000,000 distinct CDR3 sequences, around 21% seen once. The CDR3 runs 15 residues. V lost 2 bases and J 2 bases, leaving 10 bases between the germline ends. From germline, CDR1 is MNHEY and CDR2 SVGAGI. The TCR comes from a man in his forties or fifties who received an inactivated influenza vaccine. The chain joins TRBV6-5 to TRBJ2-1; D possibly matches TRBD1 or TRBD2 (7 bases each). This specimen was PBMCs from blood, taken more than 4 days after vaccination. Written as DNA, the CDR3 is TGTGCCAGCAGTTACCAGGGGGGGGCCTACAATGAGCAGTTCTTC. Translating it yields CASSYQGGAYNEQFF.